This passage covers 2 T cell receptor beta chains from one sample sequenced in a study of T-cell reconstitution after alpha-beta-depleted transplantation in children. The TCRbeta library incorporated unique molecular identifiers. TCRdb passed the PCR reads through MiXCR, listing each CDR3 protein once. This table has hundreds of thousands of distinct CDR3 sequences, under 15% appearing once. The sequenced sample was PBMCs, obtained before TCRalphabeta/CD19-depleted stem cell transplant. The receptors were gathered from a girl aged 2-10 years with congenital amegakaryocytic thrombocytopenia, due to receive a stem cell transplant.

The chain uses TRBV7-9 and TRBJ2-2; no clear D gene. The CDR3 is made up of 15 amino acids. The germline gives CDR1 SEHNR, CDR2 FQNEAQ (reference sequence). V was trimmed by 1 base and J by 5 bases, leaving 11 bases between them. CDR3 bases: TGTGCCAGCAGCTTAGTACTTGCGGCAACCGGGGAGCTGTTTTTT. Translation gives CASSLVLAATGELFF. The variable domain in full, with the rest retrieved from reference TRBV7-9 and TRBJ2-2, is DTGVSQNPRHKITKRGQNVTFRCDPISEHNRLYWYRQTLGQGPEFLTYFQNEAQLEKSRLLSDRFSAERPKGSFSTLEIQRTEQGDSAMYLCASSLVLAATGELFFGEGSRLTVL.

This clonotype was counted a few times. V usage is TRBV7-3 and J usage is TRBJ2-2; tentatively, D is TRBD1 (6 bases). Trimming shortened V by 6 bases and J by 4 bases, and 18 bases separated the two germline ends. The CDR3 sequence is 16 residues long. Germline CDR1 is SGHTA and CDR2 is FQGTGA. This CDR3 reads CASSPSPGEGTGELFF. CDR3 bases: TGTGCCAGCAGTCCTAGTCCAGGGGAAGGCACCGGGGAGCTGTTTTTT.